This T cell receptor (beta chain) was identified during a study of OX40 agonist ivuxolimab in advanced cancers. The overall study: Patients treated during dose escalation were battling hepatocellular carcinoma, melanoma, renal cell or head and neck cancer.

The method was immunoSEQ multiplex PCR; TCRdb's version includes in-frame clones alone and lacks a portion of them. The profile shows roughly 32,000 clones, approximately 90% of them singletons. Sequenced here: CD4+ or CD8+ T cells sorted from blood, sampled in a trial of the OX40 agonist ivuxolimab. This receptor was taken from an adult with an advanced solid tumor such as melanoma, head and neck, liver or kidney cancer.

This CDR3 is CASSLGTSGSQIGVQYF. The CDR3 DNA sequence: TGTGCCAGCAGTTTGGGGACTAGCGGGAGCCAGATAGGGGTGCAGTATTTT. The chain has TRBV27 and TRBJ2-3, with TRBD2 matching 14 bases. Germline trimming cut 3 bases from V and 11 bases from J; bases unmatched to any gene: 13. CDR1 is MNHEY and CDR2 is SMNVEV in the germline V gene (reference sequence). This CDR3 spans 17 amino acids.